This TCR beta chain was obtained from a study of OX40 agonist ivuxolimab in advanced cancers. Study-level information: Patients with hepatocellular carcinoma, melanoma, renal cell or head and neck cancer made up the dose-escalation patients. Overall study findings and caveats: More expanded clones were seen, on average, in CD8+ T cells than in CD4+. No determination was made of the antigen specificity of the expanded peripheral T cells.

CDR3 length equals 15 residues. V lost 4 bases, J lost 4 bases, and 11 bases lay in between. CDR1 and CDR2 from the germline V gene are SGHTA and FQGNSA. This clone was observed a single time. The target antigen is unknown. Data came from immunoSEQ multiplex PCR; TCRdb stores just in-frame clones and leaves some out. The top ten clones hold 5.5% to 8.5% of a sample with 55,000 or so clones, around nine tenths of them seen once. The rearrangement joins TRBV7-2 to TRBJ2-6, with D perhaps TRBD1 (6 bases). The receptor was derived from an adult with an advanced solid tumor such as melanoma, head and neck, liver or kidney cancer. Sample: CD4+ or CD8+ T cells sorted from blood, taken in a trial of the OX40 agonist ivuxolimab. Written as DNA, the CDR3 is TGTGCCAGCAGCTCGCCGACAGGCGGGGCCAACGTCCTGACTTTC. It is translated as CASSSPTGGANVLTF.